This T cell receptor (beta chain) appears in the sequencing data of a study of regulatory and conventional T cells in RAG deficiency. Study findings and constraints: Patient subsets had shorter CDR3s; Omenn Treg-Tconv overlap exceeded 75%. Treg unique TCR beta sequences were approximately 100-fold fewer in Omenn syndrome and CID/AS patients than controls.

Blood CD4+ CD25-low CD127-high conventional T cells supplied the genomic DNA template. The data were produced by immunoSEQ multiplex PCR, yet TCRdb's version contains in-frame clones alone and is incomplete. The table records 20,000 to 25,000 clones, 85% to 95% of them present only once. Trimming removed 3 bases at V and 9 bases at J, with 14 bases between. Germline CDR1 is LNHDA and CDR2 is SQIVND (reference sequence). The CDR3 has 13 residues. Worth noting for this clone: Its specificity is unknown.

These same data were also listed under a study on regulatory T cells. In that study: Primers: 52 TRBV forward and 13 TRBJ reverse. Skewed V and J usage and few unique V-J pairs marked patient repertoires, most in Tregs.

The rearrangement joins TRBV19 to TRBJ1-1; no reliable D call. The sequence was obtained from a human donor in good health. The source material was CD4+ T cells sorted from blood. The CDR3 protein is CASSISEVEKAFF. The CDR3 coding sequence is TGTGCCAGTAGTATCTCAGAGGTGGAGAAAGCTTTCTTT.